This T cell receptor (beta chain) was found in a study of glioma-infiltrating T cells after dendritic cell vaccination. Time point defined: after dendritic cell vaccination, including at tumor progression/relapse. Germline V CDR1 and CDR2: SEHNR, FQNEAQ (reference sequence). The CDR3 contains 17 residues. V lost 3 bases, J lost 3 bases, and 11 bases stayed unmatched. Amplification used 60 V beta primers and 13 J beta primers. Clones were sequenced by immunoSEQ multiplex PCR, and TCRdb holds only the in-frame ones, with some missing. Of roughly 88,000 clones in the sample, more than 80% were seen once.

The sequences come from blood, collected after dendritic cell vaccination. The TCR originated in a human donor with glioblastoma. The chain has TRBV7-9 and TRBJ2-1; 7 bases line up with TRBD1. The CDR3, as DNA: TGTGCCAGCAGCTTTAGTGGGACAGCTCCCAACTACAATGAGCAGTTCTTC. It translates to CASSFSGTAPNYNEQFF.